The 21 T cell receptor beta chains listed next were all sequenced from one sample in a study of beta chain features in type 1 diabetes. All of the isolated RNA was reverse transcribed, so expressed TCRB transcripts were sequenced. Libraries were prepared by immunoSEQ multiplex PCR; TCRdb keeps only in-frame clonotypes and omits some of them. The sample contains about 150,000 clones, more than 9.5% of which appear only once. The sequenced sample was central memory CD4+ T cells from blood. The source of these receptors is a man aged 18 to 30 in good health.

CDR3 protein: CASSLHAGEVGYTF. The CDR3 DNA reads TGTGCCAGCAGTTTACATGCAGGGGAGGTCGGCTACACCTTC. This rearrangement joins TRBV28 to TRBJ1-2; a possible D gene is TRBD1 (6 bases). V was pared by 2 bases and J by 8 bases, with 15 bases between. The CDR3 extends over 14 amino acids. The V gene's germline CDR1 is MDHEN and CDR2 SYDVKM.

In this sample, this clone turned up a few times. This chain connects TRBV28 to TRBJ1-6; a possible D gene is TRBD1 (5 bases). CDR3 size: 14 residues. Trimming removed 5 bases from V and 10 bases from J, with 15 bases in between. Looked up from germline, CDR1 is MDHEN and CDR2 is SYDVKM. CDR3 sequence (DNA): TGTGCCAGCAGTCCCCCAGGGCACCCGTCACCCCTCCACTTT. Translation gives CASSPPGHPSPLHF.

The rearrangement joins TRBV27 to TRBJ2-7, with D tentatively TRBD1 (5 bases). V lost 6 bases to trimming and J lost 3 bases, with 15 bases between them. This CDR3 spans 14 amino acids. Germline CDR1 reads MNHEY; CDR2 reads SMNVEV (reference sequence). DNA for the CDR3: TGTGCCAGCAGCCCCCGCCAGGGAAACTACGAGCAGTACTTC. Its protein product is CASSPRQGNYEQYF.

The table lists this clone with a few counts. The genes are TRBV7-8 and TRBJ2-1, with 12 bases aligning to TRBD1. This CDR3 is built from 15 residues. Unmatched junction bases numbered 6, after V lost 4 bases and J lost 8 bases. CDR1 is SGHVS and CDR2 is FQNEAQ in the germline V gene. The DNA of the CDR3 is TGTGCCAGCAGCTACCGGGACAGGGGGCTCTATGAGCAGTTCTTC. Protein sequence: CASSYRDRGLYEQFF.

J is TRBJ2-2 and V is TRBV9; D possibly corresponds to TRBD2 (6 bases). CDR3 length: 15 residues. The V gene lost 4 bases and the J gene lost 2 bases, with 12 bases spanning the gap. From germline, CDR1 is SGDLS and CDR2 YYNGEE. As DNA, the CDR3 is TGTGCCAGCAGCTCCGGGACTTTAAACACCGGGGAGCTGTTTTTT. This encodes CASSSGTLNTGELFF.

This clone showed up just a few times. CDR3 in amino acids: CAWRGMRSAYNEQFF. In nucleotides, the CDR3 is TGTGCCTGGAGGGGCATGCGTAGCGCATACAATGAGCAGTTCTTC. The genes are TRBV30 and TRBJ2-1; perhaps TRBD2 as D (5 bases). V lost 3 bases and J 4 bases, leaving 16 bases between the germline ends. CDR3 length equals 15 residues. The germline V gene encodes CDR1 GTSNPN and CDR2 SVGIG (reference sequence).

V and J are TRBV29-1 and TRBJ1-1, with D possibly being TRBD1 (6 bases). Germline loops: CDR1 SQVTM, CDR2 ANQGSEA. V lost 8 bases to trimming and J lost 1 base, with 14 bases between them. CDR3 length: 13 residues. CDR3 in amino acids: CSLSQGPNTEAFF. For the CDR3, the DNA is TGCAGCCTTTCACAGGGCCCGAACACTGAAGCTTTCTTT.

This chain connects TRBV18 to TRBJ2-7; TRBD2 is a possible D gene (5 bases). V lost 5 bases and J lost 1, with 12 bases in between. The CDR3 runs to 14 residues. Germline V lookup: CDR1 KGHSH, CDR2 LQKENI. DNA of the CDR3: TGTGCCAGCTCATCCAACTCGGGATCCTACGAGCAGTACTTC. As protein: CASSSNSGSYEQYF.

The rearrangement links TRBV6-1 to TRBJ2-4; 8 positions agree with TRBD1. V trimming: 4 bases; J trimming: 10 bases; junction bases outside the gene matches: 9. Germline V gene data show CDR1 as MNHNS and CDR2 as SASEGT. CDR3 length equals 14 residues. The CDR3 sequence is CASSGSGTGEIQYF. In DNA, the CDR3 is TGTGCCAGCAGTGGGTCCGGGACAGGTGAGATTCAGTACTTC.

The V call is TRBV2, the J call TRBJ1-5; D may be TRBD1 (6 bases). Looked up from germline, CDR1 is SNHLY and CDR2 is FYNNEI. Trimming removed 5 bases at V and 2 bases at J, with 19 bases between. The CDR3 sequence is 17 residues long. As DNA, the CDR3 is TGTGCCAGCAGTCCGCGGCGGGGGGCGGTGGGCAATCAGCCCCAGCATTTT. Protein product: CASSPRRGAVGNQPQHF. Complete variable domain (other parts from reference TRBV2 and TRBJ1-5): EPEVTQTPSHQVTQMGQEVILRCVPISNHLYFYWYRQILGQKVEFLVSFYNNEISEKSEIFDDQFSVERPDGSNFTLKIRSTKLEDSAMYFCASSPRRGAVGNQPQHFGDGTRLSIL.

This clone was counted only a few times. The V call is TRBV10-3, the J call TRBJ2-3, with no clear D. This CDR3 has 14 amino acids. Germline-derived CDR1 and CDR2 are ENHRY and SYGVKD. The V end lost 10 bases, the J end lost 2 bases, and 16 bases lay between the germline ends. The CDR3 DNA follows: TGTGCCACCAGGAGAGCGCAGATCACAGATACGCAGTATTTT. The encoded protein is CATRRAQITDTQYF.

The genes are TRBV7-2 and TRBJ2-7; 7 positions agree with TRBD1. The CDR3 loop spans 15 amino acids. Germline trimming cut 1 base from V and 2 bases from J; bases unmatched to any gene: 5. Germline loops: CDR1 SGHTA, CDR2 FQGNSA. In nucleotides, the CDR3 is TGTGCCAGCAGCTTAGGTAGGGGGCTCACCTACGAGCAGTACTTC. As protein: CASSLGRGLTYEQYF.

The chain uses TRBV23-1 and TRBJ2-2; 7 nucleotides align to TRBD1. TRBV23-1 is classed as an ORF, of uncertain function. The CDR3 sequence is 16 residues long. V was pared by 0 bases and J by 6 bases, with 7 bases of the junction left unmatched. The CDR3 sequence: CASSQSATGLAGELFF. The CDR3, as DNA: TGCGCCAGCAGTCAATCAGCGACAGGGCTAGCCGGGGAGCTGTTTTTT.

The chain couples TRBV7-9 to TRBJ2-1; D not resolved. Between the trimmed V and J ends, which lost 0 bases and 6 bases, there was a span of 6 bases. The CDR3 totals 13 residues. Germline lookup yields CDR1 SEHNR and CDR2 FQNEAQ (reference sequence). This chain's CDR3 is CASSLARSNEQFF. The CDR3 DNA reads TGTGCCAGCAGCTTAGCCCGCTCCAATGAGCAGTTCTTC.

This chain links TRBV10-3 with TRBJ1-2; D possibly corresponds to TRBD1 (6 bases). The V gene's germline CDR1 is ENHRY and CDR2 SYGVKD. The CDR3 has 14 residues. V lost 2 bases, J lost 1 base, and 8 bases lay in between. The CDR3 bases are TGTGCCATCAGTGAGGGACAGATTAACTATGGCTACACCTTC. This sequence encodes CAISEGQINYGYTF.

The rearrangement links TRBV9 to TRBJ2-7; possibly TRBD2 for D (5 bases). V shed 4 bases and J shed 0 bases, with 11 bases lying between them. The length of the CDR3 is 14 residues. Per the germline V gene, CDR1 is SGDLS and CDR2 is YYNGEE. Here the CDR3 reads CASSPTADSYEQYF. CDR3 in DNA: TGTGCCAGCAGCCCCACAGCGGACTCCTACGAGCAGTACTTC.

The CDR3 loop reads CASSQDGQRTDTQYF. In DNA, the CDR3 is TGCGCCAGCAGCCAAGATGGACAGCGTACAGATACGCAGTATTTT. This rearrangement joins TRBV4-3 to TRBJ2-3; possible D gene TRBD1, 6 bases. The CDR3 contains 15 residues. Germline V CDR1 and CDR2: LGHNA, YSLEER. V gave up 0 bases and J gave up 3 bases, with 10 bases separating them.

J is TRBJ2-3 and V is TRBV4-2, with D perhaps matching TRBD2 (5 bases). This CDR3 has 16 residues. Trimming took off 4 bases at V and 0 bases at J, with 14 bases between the two ends. Germline V CDR1 and CDR2: LGHNA, YNFKEQ. The CDR3 here is CASSPLGRSSTDTQYF. In nucleotides, the CDR3 is TGTGCCAGCAGCCCACTAGGACGGTCTAGCACAGATACGCAGTATTTT.

V and J are TRBV27 and TRBJ2-1, with 11 nucleotides matching TRBD1. Germline V lookup: CDR1 MNHEY, CDR2 SMNVEV (reference sequence). Trimming took 5 bases from V and 5 from J; bases not matched to a gene: 8. The CDR3 is 16 residues long. The CDR3 loop is CASSTQGTGGNNEQFF. The CDR3 DNA reads as TGTGCCAGCAGTACCCAGGGGACAGGGGGAAACAATGAGCAGTTCTTC.

The sample holds a few counts of this clone. Its ends do not fully match the called genes, so a read error is possible. CDR3 sequence (DNA): TGTGCCAGCAGTTTTGGGACAGGCCCTACTTTCATGGTCTTC. Amino acid sequence: CASSFGTGPTFMVF. The V and J genes are TRBV7-9 and TRBJ2-7, with TRBD1 matching 8 bases. Germline V CDR1 and CDR2: SEHNR, FQNEAQ (reference sequence). The CDR3 is 14 amino acids. The variable domain in full, completed from reference TRBV7-9 and TRBJ2-7, reads DTGVSQNPRHKITKRGQNVTFRCDPISEHNRLYWYRQTLGQGPEFLTYFQNEAQLEKSRLLSDRFSAERPKGSFSTLEIQRTEQGDSAMYLCASSFGTGPTFMVFGPGTRLTVT.

The rearrangement joins TRBV18 to TRBJ2-1, with a weak D call TRBD2 (6 bases). Germline loops: CDR1 KGHSH, CDR2 LQKENI. The CDR3 loop spans 14 amino acids. Trimming removed 5 bases from V and 3 bases from J, with 11 bases in between. In nucleotides, the CDR3 is TGTGCCAGCTCAGGTGATAGCGGCTACAATGAGCAGTTCTTC. Protein: CASSGDSGYNEQFF.